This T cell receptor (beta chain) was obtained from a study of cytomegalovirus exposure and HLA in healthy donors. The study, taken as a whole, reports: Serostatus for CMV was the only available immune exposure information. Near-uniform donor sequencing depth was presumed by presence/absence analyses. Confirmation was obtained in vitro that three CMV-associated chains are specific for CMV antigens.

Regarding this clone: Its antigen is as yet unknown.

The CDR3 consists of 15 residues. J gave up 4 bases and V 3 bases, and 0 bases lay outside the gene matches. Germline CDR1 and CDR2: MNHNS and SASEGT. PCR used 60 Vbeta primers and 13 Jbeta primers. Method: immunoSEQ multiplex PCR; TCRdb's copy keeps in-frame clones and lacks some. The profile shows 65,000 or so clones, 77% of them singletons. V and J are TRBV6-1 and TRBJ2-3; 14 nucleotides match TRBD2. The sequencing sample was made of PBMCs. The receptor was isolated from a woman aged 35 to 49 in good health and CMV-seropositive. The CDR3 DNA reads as TGTGCCAGCAGTGAGACTAGCGGGGGGGCAGATACGCAGTATTTT. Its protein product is CASSETSGGADTQYF.